This record concerns one T cell receptor (beta chain) sequence. Its specificity is unknown. The thymus tissue came from resections taken during corrective heart surgery. The donors were infants in Finland with congenital heart defects, otherwise immunologically healthy. The data stem from a study of human thymus T cells. Overall study results and limits: Related work found strong thymic repertoire overlap between unrelated individuals. Among thymic and blood repertoires, usage of V and J genes appeared biased.

TCRdb's copy holds only in-frame clones and misses some; the assay was immunoSEQ multiplex PCR. This table holds roughly 130,000 clones, approximately 96% found once. The TCR was taken from a boy younger than two with a congenital heart defect but otherwise immunologically healthy. Source material: thymus tissue.

The CDR3 nucleotides are TGCGCCAGCAGCCAAACCAGTGGTCAGCCCCAGCATTTT. Translation: CASSQTSGQPQHF. The genes are TRBV4-3 and TRBJ1-5; D uncertain. The CDR3 contains 13 residues. The germline V gene has CDR1 LGHNA and CDR2 YSLEER. V was cut by 2 bases and J by 6 bases, with 8 bases left in between.